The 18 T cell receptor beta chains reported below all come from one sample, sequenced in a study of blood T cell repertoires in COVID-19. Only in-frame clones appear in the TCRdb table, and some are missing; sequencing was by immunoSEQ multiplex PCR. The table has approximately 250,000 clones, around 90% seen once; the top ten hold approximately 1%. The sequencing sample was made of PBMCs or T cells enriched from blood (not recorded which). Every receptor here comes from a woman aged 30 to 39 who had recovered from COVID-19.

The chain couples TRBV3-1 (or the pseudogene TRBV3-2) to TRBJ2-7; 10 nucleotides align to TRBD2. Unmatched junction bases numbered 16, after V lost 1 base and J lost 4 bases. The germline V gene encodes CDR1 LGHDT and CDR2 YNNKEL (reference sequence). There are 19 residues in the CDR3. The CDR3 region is CASSQGGGLWTSGYYEQYF. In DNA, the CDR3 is TGTGCCAGCAGCCAAGGGGGGGGGCTATGGACTAGCGGTTATTACGAGCAGTACTTC.

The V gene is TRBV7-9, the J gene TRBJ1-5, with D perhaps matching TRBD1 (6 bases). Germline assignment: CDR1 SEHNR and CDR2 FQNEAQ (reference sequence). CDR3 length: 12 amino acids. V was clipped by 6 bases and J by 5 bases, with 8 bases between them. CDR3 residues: CASRAGDQPQHF. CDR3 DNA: TGTGCCAGCAGGGCAGGGGATCAGCCCCAGCATTTT.

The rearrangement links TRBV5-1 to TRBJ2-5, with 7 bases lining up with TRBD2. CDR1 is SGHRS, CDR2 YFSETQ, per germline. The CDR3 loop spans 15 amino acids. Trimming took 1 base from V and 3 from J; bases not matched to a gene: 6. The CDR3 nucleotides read TGCGCCAGCAGCTTGTATTGGCTAGCGGAAGAGACCCAGTACTTC. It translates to CASSLYWLAEETQYF.

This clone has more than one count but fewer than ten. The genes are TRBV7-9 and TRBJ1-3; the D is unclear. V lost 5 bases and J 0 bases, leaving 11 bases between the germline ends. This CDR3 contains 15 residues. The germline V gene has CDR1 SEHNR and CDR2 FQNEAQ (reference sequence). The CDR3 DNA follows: TGTGCCAGCAGCCTTTTACCAGGCTCTGGAAACACCATATATTTT. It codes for CASSLLPGSGNTIYF.

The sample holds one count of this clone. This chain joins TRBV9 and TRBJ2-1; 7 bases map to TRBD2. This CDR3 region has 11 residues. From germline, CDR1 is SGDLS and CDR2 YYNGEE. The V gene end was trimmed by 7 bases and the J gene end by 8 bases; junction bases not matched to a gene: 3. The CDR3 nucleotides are TGTGCCAGCGGGGGGGTGGATGAGCAGTTCTTC. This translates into CASGGVDEQFF.

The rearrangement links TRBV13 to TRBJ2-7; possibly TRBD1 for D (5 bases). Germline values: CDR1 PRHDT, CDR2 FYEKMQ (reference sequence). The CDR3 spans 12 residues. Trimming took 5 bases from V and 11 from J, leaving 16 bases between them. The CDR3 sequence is CASSPRQSPEYF. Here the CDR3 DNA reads TGTGCCAGCAGCCCTAGACAGTCCCCTGAGTACTTC.

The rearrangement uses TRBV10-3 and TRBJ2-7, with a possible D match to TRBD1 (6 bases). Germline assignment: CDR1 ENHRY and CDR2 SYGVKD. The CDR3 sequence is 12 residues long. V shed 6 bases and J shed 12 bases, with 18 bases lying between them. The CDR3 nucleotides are TGTGCCATCAGCCCGACAGGCACGTTGGTGTACTTC. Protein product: CAISPTGTLVYF.

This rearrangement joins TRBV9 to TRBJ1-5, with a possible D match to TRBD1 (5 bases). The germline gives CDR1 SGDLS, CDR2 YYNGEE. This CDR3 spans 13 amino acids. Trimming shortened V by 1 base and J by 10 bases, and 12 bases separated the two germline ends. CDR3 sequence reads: CASSVQGFSPQHF. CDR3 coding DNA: TGTGCCAGCAGCGTACAGGGTTTTTCACCCCAGCATTTT.

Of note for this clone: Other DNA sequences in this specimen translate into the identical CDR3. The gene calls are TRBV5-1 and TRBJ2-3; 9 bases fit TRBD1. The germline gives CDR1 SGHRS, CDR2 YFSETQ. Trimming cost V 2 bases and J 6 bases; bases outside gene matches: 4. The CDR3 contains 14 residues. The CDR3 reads CASSLQGAPDTQYF. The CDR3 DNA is TGCGCCAGCAGCTTACAGGGGGCGCCGGATACGCAGTATTTT. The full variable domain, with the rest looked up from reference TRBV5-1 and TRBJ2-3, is KAGVTQTPRYLIKTRGQQVTLSCSPISGHRSVSWYQQTPGQGLQFLFEYFSETQRNKGNFPGRFSGRQFSNSRSEMNVSTLELGDSALYLCASSLQGAPDTQYFGPGTRLTVL.

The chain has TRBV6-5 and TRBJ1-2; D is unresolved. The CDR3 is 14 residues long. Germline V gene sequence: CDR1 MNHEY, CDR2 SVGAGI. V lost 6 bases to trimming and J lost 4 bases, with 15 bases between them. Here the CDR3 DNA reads TGTGCCAGCAGGCGGGAAACGGGCCCCTATGGCTACACCTTC. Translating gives CASRRETGPYGYTF.

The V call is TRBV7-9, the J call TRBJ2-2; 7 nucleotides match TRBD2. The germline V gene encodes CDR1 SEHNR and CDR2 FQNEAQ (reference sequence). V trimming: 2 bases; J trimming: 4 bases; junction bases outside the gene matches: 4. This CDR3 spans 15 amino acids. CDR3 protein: CASSLFGGFTGELFF. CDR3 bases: TGTGCCAGCAGCTTATTCGGGGGGTTCACCGGGGAGCTGTTTTTT.

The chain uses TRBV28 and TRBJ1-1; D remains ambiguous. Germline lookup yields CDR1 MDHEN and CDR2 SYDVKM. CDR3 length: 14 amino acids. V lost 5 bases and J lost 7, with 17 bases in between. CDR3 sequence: CASSPLPGPLEAFF. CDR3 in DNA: TGTGCCAGCAGTCCCCTACCAGGTCCCCTTGAAGCTTTCTTT.

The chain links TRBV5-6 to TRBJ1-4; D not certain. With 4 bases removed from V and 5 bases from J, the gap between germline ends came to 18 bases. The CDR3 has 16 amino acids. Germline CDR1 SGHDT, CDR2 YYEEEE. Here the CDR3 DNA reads TGTGCCAGCAGCGTGTACCACAGTCCCATAAATGAAAAACTGTTTTTT. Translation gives CASSVYHSPINEKLFF.

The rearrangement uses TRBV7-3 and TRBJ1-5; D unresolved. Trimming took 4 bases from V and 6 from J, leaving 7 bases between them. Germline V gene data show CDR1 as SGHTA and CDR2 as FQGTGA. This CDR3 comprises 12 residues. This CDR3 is CASSSPGQPQHF. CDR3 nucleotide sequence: TGTGCCAGCAGCTCCCCCGGTCAGCCCCAGCATTTT. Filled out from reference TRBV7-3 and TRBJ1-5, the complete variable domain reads GAGVSQTPSNKVTEKGKYVELRCDPISGHTALYWYRQSLGQGPEFLIYFQGTGAADDSGLPNDRFFAVRPEGSVSTLKIQRTERGDSAVYLCASSSPGQPQHFGDGTRLSIL.

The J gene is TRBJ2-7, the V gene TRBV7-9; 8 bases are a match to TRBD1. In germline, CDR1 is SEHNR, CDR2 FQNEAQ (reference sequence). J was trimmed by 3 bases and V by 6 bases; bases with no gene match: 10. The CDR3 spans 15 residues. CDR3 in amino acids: CASSLGTGPYYEQYF. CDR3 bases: TGTGCCAGCAGTCTCGGGACAGGACCTTACTACGAGCAGTACTTC.

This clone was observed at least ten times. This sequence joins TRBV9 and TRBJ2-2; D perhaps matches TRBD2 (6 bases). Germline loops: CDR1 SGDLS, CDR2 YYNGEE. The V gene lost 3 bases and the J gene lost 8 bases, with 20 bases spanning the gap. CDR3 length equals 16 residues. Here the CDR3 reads CASSGAEGLFTGELFF. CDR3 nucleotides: TGTGCCAGCAGCGGCGCCGAGGGACTCTTTACAGGGGAGCTGTTTTTT.

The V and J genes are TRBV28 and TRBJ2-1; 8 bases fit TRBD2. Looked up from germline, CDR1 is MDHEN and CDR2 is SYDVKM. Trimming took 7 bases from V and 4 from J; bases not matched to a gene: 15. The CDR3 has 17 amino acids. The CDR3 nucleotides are TGTGCCAGCAATGGAAGGAAGAGCGGGAGTGGTTACAATGAGCAGTTCTTC. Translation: CASNGRKSGSGYNEQFF.

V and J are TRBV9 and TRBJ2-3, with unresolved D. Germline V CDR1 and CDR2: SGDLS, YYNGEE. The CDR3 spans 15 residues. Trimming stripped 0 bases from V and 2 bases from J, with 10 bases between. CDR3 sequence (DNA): TGTGCCAGCAGCGTAGTTAGTGCGGCCACAGATACGCAGTATTTT. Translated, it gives CASSVVSAATDTQYF.